Below, 23 T cell receptor beta chains from the same sample are listed, as sequenced in a study of blood T cell repertoires in COVID-19. TCRdb keeps only in-frame clones here, not all; method: immunoSEQ multiplex PCR. The sample records approximately 530,000 clones, 85% to 90% being singletons. Sequenced input: peripheral blood. The origin of the receptors is a woman aged 45 to 65 with COVID-19, enrolled during active disease.

V usage is TRBV2 and J usage is TRBJ1-6; D gene uncertain. CDR1 and CDR2 from the germline V gene are SNHLY and FYNNEI. Trimming removed 3 bases at V and 10 bases at J, with 10 bases between. The CDR3 consists of 13 residues. CDR3 loop: CASSEVVRSPLHF. DNA of the CDR3: TGTGCCAGCAGTGAGGTAGTTCGGTCACCCCTCCACTTT.

Within the sample, this clone is hyperexpanded. The CDR3 sequence is CASSLFGGSRHQSSYNSPLHF. The CDR3 DNA is TGTGCCAGCAGTTTATTCGGGGGAAGTAGACACCAGAGCTCCTATAATTCACCCCTCCACTTT. This chain joins TRBV27 and TRBJ1-6; weak D call: TRBD1 (5 bases). The V end lost 1 base, the J end lost 0 bases, and 22 bases lay between the germline ends. The CDR3 length is 21 residues. Germline lookup yields CDR1 MNHEY and CDR2 SMNVEV (reference sequence).

V usage is TRBV10-3 and J usage is TRBJ1-1; 7 bases line up with TRBD1. CDR3 length equals 14 residues. The V segment lost 2 bases and the J segment 8 bases; nucleotides outside the gene matches: 8. Germline V gene lookup returns CDR1 ENHRY and CDR2 SYGVKD. The CDR3 sequence is CAISEPRQGEEAFF. The CDR3 region has the DNA TGTGCCATCAGTGAGCCTCGACAGGGCGAGGAAGCTTTCTTT.

The V and J genes are TRBV27 and TRBJ2-1, with a tentative D call TRBD1 (5 bases). The CDR3 is 13 amino acids. Germline V CDR1 and CDR2: MNHEY, SMNVEV (reference sequence). The V gene lost 7 bases and the J gene lost 7 bases, with 14 bases spanning the gap. The DNA of the CDR3 is TGTGCCAGCATGAAGGGGCAGAGAAATGAGCAGTTCTTC. Translating it yields CASMKGQRNEQFF.

The chain recombines TRBV6-5 with TRBJ1-1, with D unclear. Germline-derived CDR1 and CDR2 are MNHEY and SVGAGI. The CDR3 has 16 residues. The V gene lost 3 bases and the J gene lost 0 bases, with 14 bases spanning the gap. CDR3 residues: CASSYPTQFLNTEAFF. CDR3 DNA sequence: TGTGCCAGCAGTTATCCCACGCAGTTTTTGAACACTGAAGCTTTCTTT.

The gene calls are TRBV27 and TRBJ2-2; 7 bases are shared with TRBD1. The germline V gene encodes CDR1 MNHEY and CDR2 SMNVEV (reference sequence). J lost 6 bases, V lost 8 bases, and 9 bases had no gene match. The CDR3 is 14 amino acids. As DNA, the CDR3 is TGTGCCAGCGGAAGAACCGACAGGGCCGGGGAGCTGTTTTTT. Translation gives CASGRTDRAGELFF.

This chain links TRBV5-4 with TRBJ1-4; D is unclear. Trimming removed 2 bases at V and 7 bases at J, with 9 bases between. Germline-derived CDR1 and CDR2 are SGHNT and YYREEE (reference sequence). The CDR3 runs to 13 residues. The CDR3 sequence: CASSFGEGEKLFF. The CDR3 region has the DNA TGTGCCAGCAGCTTCGGGGAGGGTGAAAAACTGTTTTTT.

In this sample, this clone turned up a few times. The genes are TRBV5-4 and TRBJ2-1; D is undetermined. This CDR3 spans 13 amino acids. The germline V gene has CDR1 SGHNT and CDR2 YYREEE (reference sequence). The V end was cut by 4 bases, the J end by 5 bases, with 10 bases between. The CDR3 reads CASSPRINNEQFF. In DNA form, the CDR3 reads TGTGCCAGCAGCCCGCGGATAAACAATGAGCAGTTCTTC.

In its sample, this clone was seen once. The chain is built from TRBV19 and TRBJ1-5; D remains unclear. Trimming left V 2 bases short and J 2 bases short, with 10 bases between. CDR1 and CDR2 from the germline V gene are LNHDA and SQIVND (reference sequence). The CDR3 length is 15 residues. The CDR3 here is CASSILPYGNQPQHF. CDR3 in DNA: TGTGCCAGTAGTATACTCCCGTATGGCAATCAGCCCCAGCATTTT.

This rearrangement joins TRBV30 to TRBJ2-3; the D gene is possibly TRBD2 (5 bases). The CDR3 has 12 amino acids. CDR1 and CDR2 from the germline V gene are GTSNPN and SVGIG (reference sequence). The V and J ends lost 7 bases and 4 bases respectively, with 12 bases between them. CDR3 bases: TGTGCCTTACAAGGCGGGCCAGATACGCAGTATTTT. Translating gives CALQGGPDTQYF.

V usage is TRBV19 and J usage is TRBJ1-1, with TRBD1 as a possible D gene (6 bases). Trimming cost V 3 bases and J 3 bases, with 11 bases left between them. This CDR3 spans 14 amino acids. Germline assignment: CDR1 LNHDA and CDR2 SQIVND (reference sequence). Written as DNA, the CDR3 is TGTGCCAGTAGTATGGGGGCAGGTTACACTGAAGCTTTCTTT. This translates into CASSMGAGYTEAFF.

The genes are TRBV10-3 and TRBJ2-1, with TRBD2 matching 8 bases. The CDR3 covers 16 residues. Unmatched junction bases numbered 7, after V lost 0 bases and J lost 6 bases. Germline CDR1 is ENHRY and CDR2 is SYGVKD. CDR3 region: CAISESYRGGGNEQFF. DNA for the CDR3: TGTGCCATCAGTGAGTCTTATCGGGGGGGCGGCAATGAGCAGTTCTTC.

The chain joins TRBV5-4 to TRBJ2-4; a possible D gene is TRBD2 (5 bases). CDR3 size: 16 residues. Germline CDR1 reads SGHNT; CDR2 reads YYREEE (reference sequence). Trimming took 0 bases from V and 9 from J, leaving 19 bases between them. The CDR3 DNA follows: TGTGCCAGCAGCTTGGGGCCCGGCAGCACGGGGAGCATTCAGTACTTC. The encoded protein is CASSLGPGSTGSIQYF.

This clone has only one observation. This chain joins TRBV5-1 and TRBJ2-1; 10 bases match TRBD1. With V trimmed by 4 bases and J by 1 base, 5 bases remained unmatched. This CDR3 contains 16 residues. Germline assignment: CDR1 SGHRS and CDR2 YFSETQ. The CDR3 nucleotides read TGCGCCAGCAGCCCAGGACAGGGGGGTTCCTACAATGAGCAGTTCTTC. Translating gives CASSPGQGGSYNEQFF.

The rearrangement uses TRBV2 and TRBJ2-2, with 8 bases identical to TRBD1. This CDR3 region has 16 residues. Losses at the gene ends were 6 bases for V and 0 bases for J; bases not matched to a gene: 6. Per the germline V gene, CDR1 is SNHLY and CDR2 is FYNNEI. The CDR3 sequence: CASRQDRGSNTGELFF. The CDR3 nucleotides read TGTGCCAGCAGGCAAGACAGGGGCTCGAACACCGGGGAGCTGTTTTTT.

The rearrangement links TRBV14 to TRBJ1-1; D not certain. In germline, CDR1 is SGHDN, CDR2 FVKESK. CDR3 size: 12 residues. V lost 4 bases and J lost 1, with 4 bases in between. CDR3 amino acids: CASSLSNTEAFF. The CDR3 DNA reads TGTGCCAGCAGCCTCTCGAACACTGAAGCTTTCTTT.

The CDR3 sequence: CASSGLAGGTDTQYF. CDR3 nucleotides: TGTGCCAGCAGCGGACTAGCGGGGGGCACAGATACGCAGTATTTT. This sequence joins TRBV7-8 and TRBJ2-3; 13 bases align to TRBD2. Germline V lookup: CDR1 SGHVS, CDR2 FQNEAQ. The V gene end was trimmed by 5 bases and the J gene end by 1 base; junction bases not matched to a gene: 0. This CDR3 has 15 residues.

V usage is TRBV11-3 and J usage is TRBJ2-7, with TRBD1 matching 8 bases. With 4 bases clipped from V and 5 bases from J, the junction kept 7 bases outside the gene matches. The CDR3 sequence is 14 residues long. Per germline, CDR1 SGHNT and CDR2 YENEEA. The CDR3 spells CASSSGQANHEQYF. The CDR3 DNA is TGTGCCAGCAGCTCGGGACAGGCGAACCACGAGCAGTACTTC.

The chain carries TRBV29-1 and TRBJ2-7; 8 nucleotides line up with TRBD1. Germline V CDR1 and CDR2: SQVTM, ANQGSEA. Losses at the gene ends were 6 bases for V and 6 bases for J; bases not matched to a gene: 13. The length of the CDR3 is 14 residues. The CDR3 DNA follows: TGCAGCGTCGTTAAGTCGGGACAGGCTAGCGAGCAGTACTTC. As protein: CSVVKSGQASEQYF.

The chain combines TRBV12-5 with TRBJ1-1; D might be TRBD1 (6 bases). V lost 6 bases, J lost 0 bases, and 14 bases lay in between. Germline assignment: CDR1 LGHNT and CDR2 FRNRAP. The CDR3 is made up of 15 amino acids. CDR3 residues: CASGIYRDMNTEAFF. The CDR3 bases are TGTGCTAGTGGGATTTACAGGGACATGAACACTGAAGCTTTCTTT.

The chain is built from TRBV11-2 and TRBJ2-5; possible D gene TRBD1, 5 bases. The CDR3 length is 16 residues. V gave up 6 bases and J gave up 6 bases, with 23 bases separating them. CDR1 SGHAT and CDR2 FQNNGV come from the germline V gene. In DNA, the CDR3 is TGTGCCAGCAGAACCATGCAGGGATCCTCGTATAAGACCCAGTACTTC. Protein sequence: CASRTMQGSSYKTQYF.

This rearrangement joins TRBV5-6 to TRBJ1-5, with D maybe TRBD1 (6 bases). The length of the CDR3 is 18 residues. The V end lost 3 bases, the J end lost 5 bases, and 24 bases lay between the germline ends. The germline gives CDR1 SGHDT, CDR2 YYEEEE. CDR3 sequence reads: CASSSTGTRRPDDQPQHF. CDR3 in DNA: TGTGCCAGCAGCTCCACCGGGACACGGCGCCCCGATGATCAGCCCCAGCATTTT. Full variable domain (outside the CDR3, taken from reference TRBV5-6 and TRBJ1-5): DAGVTQSPTHLIKTRGQQVTLRCSPKSGHDTVSWYQQALGQGPQFIFQYYEEEERQRGNFPDRFSGHQFPNYSSELNVNALLLGDSALYLCASSSTGTRRPDDQPQHFGDGTRLSIL.

The rearrangement joins TRBV2 to TRBJ1-5; D is perhaps TRBD1 (5 bases). Trimming left V 3 bases short and J 8 bases short, with 14 bases between. The CDR3 loop spans 14 amino acids. CDR1 is SNHLY, CDR2 FYNNEI, per germline. CDR3 sequence (DNA): TGTGCCAGCAGTGATGGGGGGGGAGCTAAGCCCCAGCATTTT. It translates to CASSDGGGAKPQHF.